Shown below are 24 T cell receptor beta chains from a single sample sequenced in a study of T cells after yellow fever vaccination. Each CDR3 protein gets one entry after TCRdb re-called the 5' RACE reads with MiXCR. In the table there are hundreds of thousands of distinct CDR3 sequences, over 15% of which are singletons. The specimen was PBMCs, collected before the yellow fever booster vaccination. The source is a man between 18 and 29 years old who received the YFV17D yellow fever vaccine.

The chain carries TRBV4-1 and TRBJ2-1; 7 positions match TRBD2. The junction had 5 bases not matched to a gene; V was cut back by 4 bases and J by 5 bases. Germline CDR1 MGHRA, CDR2 YSYEKL. The CDR3 loop spans 14 amino acids. CDR3 DNA sequence: TGCGCCAGCAGCCGCGGGGGTCTAAACAATGAGCAGTTCTTC. Its protein product is CASSRGGLNNEQFF.

This clonotype was seen only a few times. The chain couples TRBV5-6 to TRBJ1-5; perhaps TRBD1 as D (5 bases). This CDR3 has 15 residues. The ends were cut back, 3 bases at V and 4 bases at J, with 14 bases in the middle. Germline assignment: CDR1 SGHDT and CDR2 YYEEEE. CDR3 residues: CASSWRQTENQPQHF. CDR3 in DNA: TGTGCCAGCAGCTGGAGACAGACTGAGAATCAGCCCCAGCATTTT.

This chain uses TRBV11-1 with TRBJ2-5; unclear D gene. The CDR3 is made up of 12 amino acids. Germline assignment: CDR1 SGHAT and CDR2 FQDESV (reference sequence). Trimming cost V 3 bases and J 5 bases, with 7 bases left between them. Here the CDR3 reads CASSFRFETQYF. CDR3 sequence (DNA): TGTGCCAGCAGCTTTCGGTTTGAGACCCAGTACTTC.

This clonotype occurred a few times. This chain uses TRBV12-3 or TRBV12-4 with TRBJ2-7, with D possibly TRBD2 on 5 matching bases. V was clipped by 3 bases and J by 5 bases, with 11 bases between them. The CDR3 has 13 amino acids. CDR3 protein: CASSLWGEDEQYV. The CDR3 DNA follows: TGTGCCAGCAGTTTGTGGGGAGAAGACGAGCAGTACGTC.

This clonotype was counted only a few times. J is TRBJ2-5 and V is TRBV4-2, with 7 bases that match TRBD1. V shed 4 bases, J shed 2 bases, and the junction held 10 bases outside the gene matches. This CDR3 region has 16 residues. Germline V lookup: CDR1 LGHNA, CDR2 YNFKEQ. The CDR3 region is CASSRTGTEIQETQYF. CDR3 DNA sequence: TGTGCCAGCAGCCGAACCGGGACAGAGATACAAGAGACCCAGTACTTC.

This clonotype was found many times. The V gene is TRBV4-2, the J gene TRBJ2-1; 12 nucleotides line up with TRBD2. Trimming took 4 bases from V and 8 from J; bases not matched to a gene: 6. CDR1 LGHNA and CDR2 YNFKEQ come from the germline V gene. This CDR3 comprises 15 residues. CDR3 bases: TGTGCCAGCAGCCGCCTAGCGGGGGGGTCTGATGAGCAGTTCTTC. Translation: CASSRLAGGSDEQFF.

This clonotype was seen many times. The rearrangement joins TRBV5-1 to TRBJ2-3; unclear D gene. The CDR3 spans 12 residues. From germline, CDR1 is SGHRS and CDR2 YFSETQ. The germline V and J ends were trimmed by 3 bases and 2 bases, with 4 bases remaining between them. CDR3 sequence: CASSSDTDTQYF. The CDR3 DNA is TGCGCCAGCAGCTCTGACACAGATACGCAGTATTTT.

This clonotype was observed a handful of times. The rearrangement joins TRBV5-1 to TRBJ1-6, with D tentatively TRBD1 (6 bases). V gave up 5 bases and J gave up 7 bases, with 16 bases separating them. Germline assignment: CDR1 SGHRS and CDR2 YFSETQ. The CDR3 covers 15 residues. This chain's CDR3 is CASRFGTSGNSPLHF. As DNA, the CDR3 is TGCGCCAGCAGATTCGGGACATCGGGGAATTCACCCCTCCACTTT.

This clonotype was counted a few times. The chain's CDR3 is CASSRAGAYEQYF. DNA of the CDR3: TGTGCCAGCAGCCGTGCAGGGGCCTACGAGCAGTACTTC. This sequence joins TRBV6-2 or TRBV6-3 and TRBJ2-7; maybe TRBD1 (6 bases). V was clipped by 6 bases and J by 2 bases, with 11 bases between them. The CDR3 runs 13 residues. Germline V lookup: CDR1 MNHEY, CDR2 SVGEGT.

The chain combines TRBV4-1 with TRBJ2-7; either TRBD1 or TRBD2 may fit D (6 bases each). The CDR3 spans 15 residues. Trimming removed 5 bases at V and 0 bases at J, with 14 bases between. Per the germline V gene, CDR1 is MGHRA and CDR2 is YSYEKL. In nucleotides, the CDR3 is TGCGCCAGCAGCAAGGGGGAGACTAGCTCCTACGAGCAGTACTTC. This gives the protein CASSKGETSSYEQYF.

This clonotype was seen more than once but under ten times. The CDR3 spells CASWEGQGISSGYTF. CDR3 DNA sequence: TGTGCCAGCTGGGAGGGACAGGGTATATCGAGTGGCTACACCTTC. The chain uses TRBV6-5 and TRBJ1-2; 9 nucleotides agree with TRBD1. Germline trimming cut 8 bases from V and 7 bases from J; bases unmatched to any gene: 14. Germline loops: CDR1 MNHEY, CDR2 SVGAGI. CDR3 size: 15 residues.

The chain uses TRBV5-1 and TRBJ2-5, with D possibly matching TRBD2 (6 bases). The V and J ends lost 4 bases and 4 bases respectively, with 17 bases between them. Germline lookup yields CDR1 SGHRS and CDR2 YFSETQ. This CDR3 is 15 amino acids long. CDR3 DNA: TGCGCCAGCAGCCTCGGATGGGGGGTAGGAGAGACCCAGTACTTC. Its translation is CASSLGWGVGETQYF. Variable domain in full (rest from reference TRBV5-1 and TRBJ2-5): KAGVTQTPRYLIKTRGQQVTLSCSPISGHRSVSWYQQTPGQGLQFLFEYFSETQRNKGNFPGRFSGRQFSNSRSEMNVSTLELGDSALYLCASSLGWGVGETQYFGPGTRLLVL.

In nucleotides, the CDR3 is TGCGCCAGCAGCCTGCGGGACAGAAGCTACGAGCAGTACTTC. This codes for CASSLRDRSYEQYF. J is TRBJ2-7 and V is TRBV5-1, with D perhaps TRBD1 (7 bases). In germline, CDR1 is SGHRS, CDR2 YFSETQ. Trimming shortened V by 4 bases and J by 3 bases, and 14 bases separated the two germline ends. This CDR3 has 14 residues.

This clonotype has only a few counts. The chain couples TRBV12-3 or TRBV12-4 to TRBJ1-1, with 10 bases aligning to TRBD1. J lost 7 bases, V lost 5 bases, and 7 bases had no gene match. This CDR3 region has 14 residues. CDR3 nucleotides: TGTGCCAGCAGTCCATGGACAGGGGGAGGTGAAGCTTTCTTT. Translated, it gives CASSPWTGGGEAFF.

The chain is built from TRBV24-1 and TRBJ2-3; D gene unclear. The V end lost 5 bases, the J end lost 4 bases, and 18 bases lay between the germline ends. From germline, CDR1 is KGHDR and CDR2 SFDVKD. There are 16 residues in the CDR3. CDR3 protein: CATSATPVRVPDTQYF. CDR3 DNA: TGTGCCACCAGTGCCACCCCGGTACGAGTCCCAGATACGCAGTATTTT.

This clonotype came up many times. The CDR3 DNA follows: TGTGCCAGCAGTTTCGGGGGGGCTCGAGAGCAGTACGTC. Translation gives CASSFGGAREQYV. V gene TRBV12-3 or TRBV12-4 combines with J gene TRBJ2-7; 8 bases are shared with TRBD2. The CDR3 totals 13 residues. The J segment lost 7 bases and the V segment lost 3 bases, leaving 5 bases of the junction unmatched.

This chain uses TRBV20-1 with TRBJ2-3; D may be TRBD1 or TRBD2 (5 bases each). The CDR3 contains 14 residues. Trimming took off 3 bases at V and 2 bases at J, with 12 bases between the two ends. Looked up from germline, CDR1 is DFQATT and CDR2 is SNEGSKA (reference sequence). For the CDR3, the DNA is TGCAGTGCTAGTGAGGGGAATCCCACAGATACGCAGTATTTT. Protein sequence: CSASEGNPTDTQYF.

The chain joins TRBV6-6 to TRBJ2-7; TRBD1 aligns across 8 bases. Germline CDR1 MNHNY, CDR2 SVGAGI (reference sequence). The CDR3 extends over 15 amino acids. The V segment lost 6 bases and the J segment 4 bases; nucleotides outside the gene matches: 11. This chain's CDR3 is CASRPDRDGEYEQYV. The CDR3 DNA reads TGTGCCAGCAGGCCGGACAGGGACGGCGAATACGAGCAGTACGTC.

This chain connects TRBV6-5 to TRBJ2-3; 16 bases are a match to TRBD2. Germline V gene lookup returns CDR1 MNHEY and CDR2 SVGAGI. The J segment lost 3 bases and the V segment lost 5 bases, leaving 8 bases of the junction unmatched. There are 18 residues in the CDR3. The CDR3: CASSLAGTSGGDTDTQYF. CDR3 DNA sequence: TGTGCCAGCAGTCTCGCCGGGACTAGCGGGGGGGATACAGATACGCAGTATTTT.

This clonotype was counted a few times. The chain has TRBV5-5 and TRBJ2-5; no clear D. Germline lookup yields CDR1 SGHKS and CDR2 YYEKEE (reference sequence). Trimming cost V 4 bases and J 4 bases, with 11 bases left between them. The CDR3 sequence is 13 residues long. The CDR3 nucleotides are TGTGCCAGCAGCCAAAGGATGGGAGAGACCCAGTACTTC. This codes for CASSQRMGETQYF.

The CDR3 region is CASSLAITYQPQHF. As DNA, the CDR3 is TGTGCCAGCAGTTTAGCCATCACTTATCAGCCCCAGCATTTT. The chain links TRBV27 to TRBJ1-5; D gene unclear. The germline V gene encodes CDR1 MNHEY and CDR2 SMNVEV (reference sequence). The CDR3 sequence is 14 residues long. Trimming pared 2 bases from V and 5 bases from J, leaving 10 bases between.

This clonotype was detected only once. The chain uses TRBV10-3 and TRBJ1-2, with D possibly being TRBD1 (5 bases). Germline V gene data show CDR1 as ENHRY and CDR2 as SYGVKD. V was trimmed by 10 bases and J by 5 bases, leaving 14 bases between them. CDR3 length: 12 residues. CDR3 sequence reads: CATLAGTYGYTF. In nucleotides, the CDR3 is TGTGCCACCCTTGCGGGGACTTATGGCTACACCTTC.

This clonotype showed up just a few times. The chain employs TRBV30 and TRBJ2-1, with a weak D call TRBD1 (5 bases). The V end was cut by 5 bases, the J end by 1 base, with 12 bases between. The germline V gene encodes CDR1 GTSNPN and CDR2 SVGIG (reference sequence). This CDR3 is 14 amino acids long. CDR3 sequence reads: CAWQPQGSYNEQFF. In DNA, the CDR3 is TGTGCCTGGCAACCCCAGGGTTCCTACAATGAGCAGTTCTTC.

This chain links TRBV5-5 with TRBJ1-2; a weak D match, TRBD1 (5 bases). CDR1 is SGHKS and CDR2 is YYEKEE in the germline V gene (reference sequence). The CDR3 is 14 amino acids. The ends were cut back, 0 bases at V and 6 bases at J, with 12 bases in the middle. The CDR3 sequence: CASSLALDSHGYTF. Written as DNA, the CDR3 is TGTGCCAGCAGCTTGGCCCTCGACAGCCATGGCTACACCTTC. Full variable domain (missing parts from reference TRBV5-5 and TRBJ1-2): DAGVTQSPTHLIKTRGQQVTLRCSPISGHKSVSWYQQVLGQGPQFIFQYYEKEERGRGNFPDRFSARQFPNYSSELNVNALLLGDSALYLCASSLALDSHGYTFGSGTRLTVV.